The clone carrying this TCR beta chain has only one observation. This entry belongs to a study of control samples from healthy donors and cancer patients. The germline V gene has CDR1 MNHEY and CDR2 SVGAGI. With 4 bases removed from V and 0 bases from J, the gap between germline ends came to 10 bases. This CDR3 contains 15 residues. Produced via immunoSEQ multiplex PCR; TCRdb's table is partial and in-frame only. The data contain about 75,000 clones, roughly 94% of them seen just once; the ten biggest clones take up 6.2%. V usage is TRBV6-5 and J usage is TRBJ1-3; no clear D. The source of this sequence is a woman between 35 and 50 years old in good health. The sample taken for sequencing was blood. CDR3 residues: CASSWTVHSGNTIYF. In DNA form, the CDR3 reads TGTGCCAGCAGTTGGACGGTTCACTCTGGAAACACCATATATTTT.